One sample yielded the 26 T cell receptor beta chains listed below, sequenced in a study of lymphopenia after photon versus proton radiotherapy. Profiled with immunoSEQ multiplex PCR; TCRdb holds only in-frame clones, not every one. The sample carries about 30,000 clones, 94% recorded once. The input for sequencing was peripheral blood, taken from a patient treated with photon-based radiotherapy. Every receptor here comes from a woman aged 50 to 60 with cholangiocarcinoma.

This clone was seen a single time. The V gene is TRBV4-3, the J gene TRBJ2-7, with TRBD1 identical over 9 bases. The CDR3 spans 17 residues. Trimming at V came to 5 bases and at J to 2 bases, leaving 13 bases not matched to a gene. Looked up from germline, CDR1 is LGHNA and CDR2 is YSLEER. CDR3: CASSISTGGWGTYEQYF. The CDR3, as DNA: TGCGCCAGCAGCATCAGTACAGGGGGCTGGGGGACCTACGAGCAGTACTTC.

The rearrangement links TRBV4-3 to TRBJ2-5; 9 bases agree with TRBD2. This CDR3 contains 17 residues. Germline CDR1 is LGHNA and CDR2 is YSLEER. V shed 0 bases, J shed 7 bases, and the junction held 12 bases outside the gene matches. The CDR3 protein is CASSQDYSRGGPGTQYF. In DNA form, the CDR3 reads TGCGCCAGCAGCCAAGATTACTCGCGGGGGGGCCCCGGGACCCAGTACTTC.

The V call is TRBV6-5, the J call TRBJ2-7; 8 bases fit TRBD1. With V trimmed by 6 bases and J by 3 bases, 4 bases remained unmatched. This CDR3 region has 13 residues. The germline CDR1 and CDR2 sequences are MNHEY and SVGAGI. The CDR3 bases are TGTGCCAGCAGCCCCGACAGGGGCTACGAGCAGTACTTC. This sequence encodes CASSPDRGYEQYF.

CDR3: CASRRTGTSGEQFF. In DNA, the CDR3 is TGTGCCAGCAGACGTACCGGGACTTCGGGTGAGCAGTTCTTC. This sequence joins TRBV2 and TRBJ2-1; D may be TRBD2 (6 bases). Germline CDR1 reads SNHLY; CDR2 reads FYNNEI. The CDR3 has 14 amino acids. Trimming took 6 bases from V and 9 from J, leaving 18 bases between them.

The chain combines TRBV27 with TRBJ2-1, with a weak D call TRBD2 (6 bases). V lost 3 bases and J 8 bases, leaving 14 bases between the germline ends. The CDR3 runs to 14 residues. Germline V CDR1 and CDR2: MNHEY, SMNVEV (reference sequence). As DNA, the CDR3 is TGTGCCAGCAGTTTCGGGGCCCAGCGGGATGAGCAGTTCTTC. As protein: CASSFGAQRDEQFF.

The chain carries TRBV30 and TRBJ1-1; D is ambiguous. V gave up 7 bases and J gave up 4 bases, with 13 bases separating them. CDR3 length: 12 residues. Per germline, CDR1 GTSNPN and CDR2 SVGIG (reference sequence). CDR3 sequence reads: CASTRRSTEAFF. The DNA for the CDR3 is TGTGCCTCTACAAGGAGGTCCACTGAAGCTTTCTTT.

This clone was counted a few times. The chain combines TRBV6-5 with TRBJ1-2; D is unclear. Germline V gene sequence: CDR1 MNHEY, CDR2 SVGAGI. V was clipped by 6 bases and J by 4 bases, with 15 bases between them. This CDR3 has 14 residues. The CDR3 protein is CASRTFGVVYGYTF. DNA of the CDR3: TGTGCCAGCAGGACGTTCGGCGTAGTCTATGGCTACACCTTC.

This clone appeared a single time. CDR3 bases: TGTGCCAGCAGCCGAGCCGGGCGGAGCTCCTACGAGCAGTACTTC. This codes for CASSRAGRSSYEQYF. V gene TRBV5-4 combines with J gene TRBJ2-7; D call uncertain. V was cut by 4 bases and J by 0 bases, with 14 bases left in between. Germline CDR1 SGHNT, CDR2 YYREEE (reference sequence). The CDR3 is 15 residues long.

The rearrangement uses TRBV30 and TRBJ1-5; no reliable D call. There are 15 residues in the CDR3. Germline V gene sequence: CDR1 GTSNPN, CDR2 SVGIG (reference sequence). The V and J ends lost 2 bases and 7 bases respectively, with 18 bases between them. CDR3 residues: CAWSQPWVIVQPQHF. The CDR3 nucleotides read TGTGCCTGGAGTCAGCCCTGGGTTATAGTCCAGCCCCAGCATTTT.

V usage is TRBV7-8 and J usage is TRBJ2-5, with 12 bases lining up with TRBD2. V lost 6 bases and J lost 2; bases outside the gene matches: 4. This CDR3 has 15 residues. Germline loops: CDR1 SGHVS, CDR2 FQNEAQ. CDR3 sequence reads: CASRGLAGGQETQYF. CDR3 DNA sequence: TGTGCCAGCAGGGGACTAGCGGGCGGACAAGAGACCCAGTACTTC.

V and J are TRBV27 and TRBJ1-2; 7 bases line up with TRBD1. The germline V gene encodes CDR1 MNHEY and CDR2 SMNVEV (reference sequence). Trimming at V came to 6 bases and at J to 5 bases, leaving 12 bases not matched to a gene. The CDR3 contains 15 residues. The CDR3 region is CASSPRQGGLYGYTF. The CDR3 DNA sequence: TGTGCCAGCAGCCCTAGACAGGGAGGTTTATATGGCTACACCTTC.

The chain is built from TRBV7-9 and TRBJ2-1; either TRBD1 or TRBD2 may fit D (5 bases each). Trimming took off 6 bases at V and 2 bases at J, with 11 bases between the two ends. Germline assignment: CDR1 SEHNR and CDR2 FQNEAQ (reference sequence). This CDR3 region has 14 residues. The CDR3 nucleotides are TGTGCCAGCAGGGGACCCAGAACCTACAATGAGCAGTTCTTC. Residues: CASRGPRTYNEQFF. Based on the CDR3 plus reference TRBV7-9 and TRBJ2-1, the full variable domain is DTGVSQNPRHKITKRGQNVTFRCDPISEHNRLYWYRQTLGQGPEFLTYFQNEAQLEKSRLLSDRFSAERPKGSFSTLEIQRTEQGDSAMYLCASRGPRTYNEQFFGPGTRLTVL.

This chain joins TRBV5-4 and TRBJ1-2; D may be TRBD1 (6 bases). CDR1 and CDR2 (germline): SGHNT, YYREEE (reference sequence). The V gene lost 0 bases and the J gene lost 3 bases, with 18 bases spanning the gap. This CDR3 contains 17 residues. CDR3 sequence: CASSLELLQGSDYGYTF. CDR3 nucleotide sequence: TGTGCCAGCAGCTTGGAGTTATTGCAGGGGTCGGACTATGGCTACACCTTC. The full variable domain, in which reference TRBV5-4 and TRBJ1-2 provide the parts outside the CDR3, is ETGVTQSPTHLIKTRGQQVTLRCSSQSGHNTVSWYQQALGQGPQFIFQYYREEENGRGNFPPRFSGLQFPNYSSELNVNALELDDSALYLCASSLELLQGSDYGYTFGSGTRLTVV.

This clone was seen a handful of times. V and J are TRBV5-1 and TRBJ2-6; D is tentatively TRBD1 or TRBD2 (5 bases each). This CDR3 region has 18 residues. Germline assignment: CDR1 SGHRS and CDR2 YFSETQ. The V end was cut by 3 bases, the J end by 0 bases, with 16 bases between. The CDR3 sequence: CASSWRRDPGSGANVLTF. As DNA, the CDR3 is TGCGCCAGCAGCTGGCGCCGGGACCCGGGCTCTGGGGCCAACGTCCTGACTTTC.

The V gene is TRBV5-6, the J gene TRBJ1-2, with D possibly matching TRBD1 (6 bases). The CDR3 extends over 16 amino acids. Germline values: CDR1 SGHDT, CDR2 YYEEEE. Trimming shortened V by 0 bases and J by 8 bases, and 20 bases separated the two germline ends. CDR3 amino acids: CASSLGAAGDRRGYTF. Here the CDR3 DNA reads TGTGCCAGCAGCTTGGGGGCGGCAGGGGATCGACGCGGCTACACCTTC.

The V and J genes are TRBV5-1 and TRBJ1-3; no definite D call. The CDR3 covers 16 residues. V dropped 0 bases and J dropped 4 bases, with 14 bases sitting between them. Germline lookup yields CDR1 SGHRS and CDR2 YFSETQ. CDR3 residues: CASSLAGSRSGNTIYF. The CDR3 nucleotides are TGCGCCAGCAGCTTGGCAGGATCACGGAGCGGAAACACCATATATTTT.

The V and J genes are TRBV9 and TRBJ2-5, with a tentative D call TRBD2 (5 bases). V lost 0 bases, J lost 9 bases, and 15 bases lay in between. This CDR3 is 14 amino acids long. Per germline, CDR1 SGDLS and CDR2 YYNGEE. CDR3 loop: CASSVEGDPGPQYF. CDR3 DNA sequence: TGTGCCAGCAGCGTAGAGGGAGACCCAGGACCCCAGTACTTC.

V usage is TRBV7-2 and J usage is TRBJ2-7, with no clear D. The CDR3 has 13 amino acids. V lost 1 base, J lost 3 bases, and 7 bases lay in between. Germline V gives CDR1 SGHTA, CDR2 FQGNSA. The DNA for the CDR3 is TGTGCCAGCAGCTTAGTCTACATCTACGAGCAGTACTTC. Its translation: CASSLVYIYEQYF. The whole variable domain, filled in from reference TRBV7-2 and TRBJ2-7, reads GAGVSQSPSNKVTEKGKDVELRCDPISGHTALYWYRQSLGQGLEFLIYFQGNSAPDKSGLPSDRFSAERTGGSVSTLTIQRTQQEDSAVYLCASSLVYIYEQYFGPGTRLTVT.

The gene calls are TRBV9 and TRBJ1-1; perhaps TRBD1 as D (5 bases). The CDR3 is 16 residues long. Trimming cost V 0 bases and J 4 bases, with 16 bases left between them. Germline V gene data show CDR1 as SGDLS and CDR2 as YYNGEE. CDR3 nucleotide sequence: TGTGCCAGCAGCGTAGCTAGGCAGAGAGGGGCCACTGAAGCTTTCTTT. Amino acids: CASSVARQRGATEAFF.

The genes are TRBV7-9 and TRBJ1-1; D uncertain. The CDR3 has 16 residues. V lost 4 bases and J 1 base, leaving 16 bases between the germline ends. Per germline, CDR1 SEHNR and CDR2 FQNEAQ (reference sequence). For the CDR3, the DNA is TGTGCCAGCAGCTCTCTAGGAAGAGGACGGAACACTGAAGCTTTCTTT. This sequence encodes CASSSLGRGRNTEAFF.

V gene TRBV23-1 combines with J gene TRBJ1-6; D ambiguous. TRBV23-1 falls under the ORF class, with uncertain function. Trimming left V 0 bases short and J 11 bases short, with 11 bases between. The CDR3 covers 14 residues. This CDR3 reads CASSQSEKSPPLHF. The CDR3 nucleotides are TGCGCCAGCAGTCAATCGGAGAAAAGTCCACCCCTCCACTTT.

The chain employs TRBV7-2 and TRBJ2-2; D ambiguous. V was pared by 4 bases and J by 3 bases, with 3 bases between. Germline loops: CDR1 SGHTA, CDR2 FQGNSA. CDR3 length equals 12 residues. The CDR3 loop is CASSWDTGELFF. The CDR3 DNA sequence: TGTGCCAGCAGCTGGGACACCGGGGAGCTGTTTTTT.

This chain links TRBV28 with TRBJ1-2, with D hard to call. This CDR3 region has 9 residues. Trimming removed 8 bases from V and 7 bases from J, with 5 bases in between. Germline V gene data show CDR1 as MDHEN and CDR2 as SYDVKM. The CDR3 protein is CASGSGYTF. The DNA for the CDR3 is TGTGCCAGCGGGAGTGGCTACACCTTC.

The chain couples TRBV30 to TRBJ2-7; 7 bases are a match to TRBD1. Germline V gives CDR1 GTSNPN, CDR2 SVGIG (reference sequence). With V trimmed by 0 bases and J by 4 bases, 0 bases remained unmatched. This CDR3 region has 12 residues. DNA for the CDR3: TGTGCCTGGAGTGTACAGGGGTACGAGCAGTACTTC. Protein: CAWSVQGYEQYF. Based on the CDR3 plus reference TRBV30 and TRBJ2-7, the full variable domain is SQTIHQWPATLVQPVGSPLSLECTVEGTSNPNLYWYRQAAGRGLQLLFYSVGIGQISSEVPQNLSASRPQDRQFILSSKKLLLSDSGFYLCAWSVQGYEQYFGPGTRLTVT.

The gene calls are TRBV5-1 and TRBJ1-2, with D perhaps TRBD1 (5 bases). This CDR3 contains 17 residues. The V gene lost 5 bases and the J gene lost 0 bases, with 20 bases spanning the gap. CDR1 is SGHRS and CDR2 is YFSETQ in the germline V gene. The CDR3: CASSIQGGVLTNYGYTF. The CDR3 bases are TGCGCCAGCAGTATTCAGGGCGGGGTATTAACTAACTATGGCTACACCTTC.

This clone has a single count. The genes are TRBV7-8 and TRBJ1-1; D not resolved. Germline CDR1 reads SGHVS; CDR2 reads FQNEAQ. V was shortened by 2 bases and J by 1 base, with 8 bases between the two germline ends. This CDR3 has 14 amino acids. DNA for the CDR3: TGTGCCAGCAGCTTATTTGGAGGGAACACTGAAGCTTTCTTT. It codes for CASSLFGGNTEAFF.